This is a list of T cell receptor beta chains from one sample in a study of lymphopenia after photon versus proton radiotherapy. The repertoire was sequenced with immunoSEQ multiplex PCR; TCRdb's copy has only in-frame clones and lacks some. The table lists some 20,000 clones, around 89% of them singletons, with 11% in the top ten. The specimen was peripheral blood, collected from a patient treated with proton-based radiotherapy. The receptors stem from a man older than 75 with esophageal cancer. Both conserved end residues are part of each CDR3. The listing skips clone size in some rows; elsewhere it reads once, few, many or a size class.

CDR3aa	abundance	v_gene	j_gene
CASSIRDRVPYEQYF	once	TRBV19	TRBJ2-7
CASTLAGLDSPLHF	.	TRBV6-5	TRBJ1-6
CASSLGRNQPQHF	.	TRBV7-7	TRBJ1-5
CASSPTQRETQYF	.	TRBV5-4	TRBJ2-5
CASIPPRSYEQYF	.	TRBV7-8	TRBJ2-7
CAWNLAGAYEQFF	.	TRBV30	TRBJ2-1
CASSIGGAPVDEQFF	.	TRBV19	TRBJ2-1
CASTRGGRSGTGELFF	.	TRBV11-3	TRBJ2-2
CASSQDLGATEAFF	.	TRBV14	TRBJ1-1
CASSKYQGSYEQYF	.	TRBV27	TRBJ2-7
CASSATTGRATNEKLFF	.	TRBV2	TRBJ1-4
CASSLGQIRELFF	few	TRBV7-9	TRBJ2-2
CASSLGNQETQYF	.	TRBV11-1	TRBJ2-5
CASTKGGSGRTDTQYF	.	TRBV19	TRBJ2-3
CASSSFTDTQYF	.	TRBV5-6	TRBJ2-3
CASSYGNTGTSF	.	TRBV6-6	TRBJ1-4
CASSGTTGVPDEQYF	.	TRBV25-1	TRBJ2-7
CASSRERTVHGELFF	few	TRBV7-6	TRBJ2-2
CASSNPDGRRNSPLHF	.	TRBV19	TRBJ1-6
CSGRLDLANEQFF	.	TRBV29-1	TRBJ2-1
CASRRLTSTYGYTF	.	TRBV5-6	TRBJ1-2
CASSEQGYGANVLTF	hyperexpanded	TRBV6-1	TRBJ2-6
CASSFSSYGYTF	once	TRBV7-2	TRBJ1-2
CASSPLRGTDTQYF	.	TRBV6-1	TRBJ2-3
CASSLGSSGIVEQFF	.	TRBV11-3	TRBJ2-1
CASSLVVGVEQYF	.	TRBV7-2	TRBJ2-7
CASSFPPHDRASYEQYF	.	TRBV5-6	.
CASSSHRLGDSYEQYF	.	TRBV5-6	TRBJ2-7